Described below is a single T cell receptor (beta chain) sequence and its context. Its cognate antigen is unknown. The authors reverse transcribed all of the isolated RNA, so sequencing captured expressed TCRB transcripts. The method was immunoSEQ multiplex PCR; TCRdb's version includes in-frame clones alone and lacks a portion of them. The sample has 500,000 to 700,000 clones; 15% to 17% are singletons. This sample is part of a study of beta chain features in type 1 diabetes. Turning to the study itself: Age, gender and cell yields were similar between patients and healthy donors.

Findings and caveats of the study: The naive, central memory and Treg TCRB repertoires looked more alike in patients than they did in healthy donors.

There was one heparinised blood draw per donor, averaging about 100 mL. This CDR3 spans 15 amino acids. V dropped 0 bases and J dropped 6; count of bases not matched to a gene: 6. Germline-derived CDR1 and CDR2 are SGHRS and YFSETQ. The chain couples TRBV5-1 to TRBJ2-5; 9 bases align to TRBD1. The sequencing input was naive CD4+ T cells from blood. The receptor's source is a man aged 18 to 29 in good health. The CDR3 here is CASSLDTGGWKTQYF. The CDR3 DNA reads TGCGCCAGCAGCTTGGATACAGGGGGCTGGAAGACCCAGTACTTC.